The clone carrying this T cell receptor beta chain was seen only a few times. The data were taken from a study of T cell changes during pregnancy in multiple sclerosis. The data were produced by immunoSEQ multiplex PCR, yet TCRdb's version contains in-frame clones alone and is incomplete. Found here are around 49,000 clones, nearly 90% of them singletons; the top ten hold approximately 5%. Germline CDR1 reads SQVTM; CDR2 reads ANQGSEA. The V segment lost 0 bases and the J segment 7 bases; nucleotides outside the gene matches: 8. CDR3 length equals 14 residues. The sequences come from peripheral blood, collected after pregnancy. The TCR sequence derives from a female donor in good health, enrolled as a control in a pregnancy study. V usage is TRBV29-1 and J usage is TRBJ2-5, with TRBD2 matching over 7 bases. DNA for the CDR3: TGCAGCGTTGAAGATGGCCGCGGGGAGGGGACCCAGTACTTC. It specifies CSVEDGRGEGTQYF.